A selection of T cell receptor beta chains follows, all from one sample in a study of control samples from healthy donors and cancer patients. The assay was immunoSEQ multiplex PCR, and TCRdb's table has in-frame clones only and misses some. Of 54,000 or so clones listed, about 95% are singletons. Sequencing used blood. Receptors were obtained from a man in his thirties or forties in good health. CDR3s include the opening cysteine and the closing phenylalanine or tryptophan. D genes are given only for firm matches. The size field is filled for only some rows; it gives once, few, many or a size class.

cdr3_length: 14
clone_size: few
d_call: NA
v_call: TRBV6-4
j_call: TRBJ2-2
cdr3_aa: CASSEGQNTGELFF
cdr3_nt: TGTGCCAGCAGTGAAGGACAGAACACCGGGGAGCTGTTTTTT

cdr3_length: 13
clone_size: NA
d_call: NA
v_call: TRBV5-6
j_call: TRBJ1-2
cdr3_aa: CASSLNARDGYTF
cdr3_nt: TGTGCCAGCAGCTTGAATGCTAGGGATGGCTACACCTTC

cdr3_length: 12
clone_size: once
d_call: NA
v_call: TRBV6-5
j_call: TRBJ1-4
cdr3_aa: CARRTANEKLFF
cdr3_nt: TGTGCCAGGAGGACAGCTAATGAAAAACTGTTTTTT

cdr3_length: 19
clone_size: NA
d_call: NA
v_call: TRBV21-1
j_call: TRBJ2-2
cdr3_aa: CASSNWGGTSGKNTGELFF
cdr3_nt: TGTGCCAGCAGCAATTGGGGCGGGACTAGCGGGAAGAACACCGGGGAGCTGTTTTTT

cdr3_length: 16
clone_size: NA
d_call: TRBD2
v_call: TRBV11-2
j_call: TRBJ2-7
cdr3_aa: CASSADRGGGGYEQYF
cdr3_nt: TGTGCCAGCAGCGCCGACCGGGGAGGCGGGGGCTACGAGCAGTACTTC

cdr3_length: 14
clone_size: NA
d_call: TRBD2
v_call: TRBV19
j_call: TRBJ2-1
cdr3_aa: CASTGTSGSNEQFF
cdr3_nt: TGTGCCAGTACGGGGACTAGCGGGAGTAATGAGCAGTTCTTC

cdr3_length: 16
clone_size: NA
d_call: NA
v_call: TRBV28
j_call: TRBJ1-5
cdr3_aa: CASSLIGAAYNQPQHF
cdr3_nt: TGTGCCAGCAGTTTGATCGGGGCGGCTTACAATCAGCCCCAGCATTTT

cdr3_length: 13
clone_size: NA
d_call: TRBD1
v_call: TRBV7-3
j_call: TRBJ1-1
cdr3_aa: CASSTGQGSEAFF
cdr3_nt: TGTGCCAGCAGCACGGGACAGGGCTCTGAAGCTTTCTTT

cdr3_length: 17
clone_size: NA
d_call: TRBD2
v_call: TRBV5-1
j_call: TRBJ2-1
cdr3_aa: CASSLGLAGGPYNEQFF
cdr3_nt: TGCGCCAGCAGCTTGGGACTAGCGGGAGGGCCCTACAATGAGCAGTTCTTC

cdr3_length: 15
clone_size: NA
d_call: NA
v_call: TRBV29-1
j_call: TRBJ2-2
cdr3_aa: CSVLPGATNTGELFF
cdr3_nt: TGCAGCGTACTGCCAGGGGCAACAAACACCGGGGAGCTGTTTTTT

cdr3_length: 15
clone_size: NA
d_call: TRBD1
v_call: TRBV5-5
j_call: TRBJ2-1
cdr3_aa: CASSSGTGAYNEQFF
cdr3_nt: TGTGCCAGCAGCTCCGGGACAGGGGCTTACAATGAGCAGTTCTTC

cdr3_length: 15
clone_size: NA
d_call: NA
v_call: TRBV11-2
j_call: TRBJ1-6
cdr3_aa: CASGARDNYNSPLHF
cdr3_nt: TGTGCCAGCGGCGCTCGGGACAACTATAATTCACCCCTCCACTTT

cdr3_length: 14
clone_size: NA
d_call: NA
v_call: TRBV9
j_call: TRBJ1-2
cdr3_aa: CASSVARTAYGYTF
cdr3_nt: TGTGCCAGCAGCGTAGCCCGGACGGCCTATGGCTACACCTTC

cdr3_length: 15
clone_size: NA
d_call: NA
v_call: TRBV2
j_call: TRBJ1-6
cdr3_aa: CASSADSSFRSPLHF
cdr3_nt: TGTGCCAGCAGCGCGGACAGTTCCTTTCGATCACCCCTCCACTTT

cdr3_length: 15
clone_size: once
d_call: NA
v_call: TRBV5-1
j_call: TRBJ2-1
cdr3_aa: CASKLYSSSYNEQFF
cdr3_nt: TGCGCCAGTAAGCTTTACTCAAGCTCCTACAATGAGCAGTTCTTC

cdr3_length: 16
clone_size: NA
d_call: TRBD2
v_call: TRBV27
j_call: TRBJ2-1
cdr3_aa: CASSFSRREGYNEQFF
cdr3_nt: TGTGCCAGCAGTTTTTCCCGGCGGGAGGGCTACAATGAGCAGTTCTTC

cdr3_length: 13
clone_size: NA
d_call: NA
v_call: TRBV4-1
j_call: TRBJ1-5
cdr3_aa: CASSQGANQPQHF
cdr3_nt: TGCGCCAGCAGCCAAGGTGCTAATCAGCCCCAGCATTTT

cdr3_length: 16
clone_size: NA
d_call: NA
v_call: TRBV9
j_call: TRBJ1-6
cdr3_aa: CASSFSGSSYNSPLHF
cdr3_nt: TGTGCCAGCAGCTTCAGCGGGAGCTCCTATAATTCACCCCTCCACTTT

cdr3_length: 16
clone_size: NA
d_call: NA
v_call: TRBV5-6
j_call: TRBJ1-6
cdr3_aa: CASSLEVGRQYSPLHF
cdr3_nt: TGTGCCAGCAGCTTGGAAGTCGGTAGGCAGTATTCACCCCTCCACTTT

cdr3_length: 14
clone_size: NA
d_call: TRBD1
v_call: TRBV9
j_call: TRBJ1-4
cdr3_aa: CASNAQGPNEKLFF
cdr3_nt: TGTGCCAGCAACGCACAGGGGCCTAATGAAAAACTGTTTTTT